The following is a TCR beta chain sequence with its context. Its specificity is not known. These data are taken from a study of T cell responses to AZD1222 COVID-19 vaccine. Overall study results and limits: Only a handful of AZD1222 recipients tested seropositive at baseline. Donors were chiefly white British, with a greater number of females, and clonal diversity was perhaps underestimated. Mapped onto spike, vaccine-associated CD4 TCRs spanned it and were dominant at 160-218 and 743-854.

Repertoires were generated with immunoSEQ multiplex PCR, while TCRdb's copy carries only in-frame clones and drops some. This sample has approximately 130,000 clones; approximately 91% occur once, and the top ten carry about 6%. The CDR3 covers 16 residues. The trim removed 0 bases at V and 1 base at J, leaving 3 bases unmatched. Germline V gene sequence: CDR1 SGDLS, CDR2 YYNGEE. This clonotype was sampled from an adult who received the AZD1222 COVID-19 vaccine. The specimen was peripheral blood, collected 28 days after the second AZD1222 dose. The gene calls are TRBV9 and TRBJ2-1, with TRBD2 identical over 8 bases. The CDR3 DNA follows: TGTGCCAGCAGCGTAGCGGGAGGGCAATCCTACAATGAGCAGTTCTTC. It is translated as CASSVAGGQSYNEQFF.